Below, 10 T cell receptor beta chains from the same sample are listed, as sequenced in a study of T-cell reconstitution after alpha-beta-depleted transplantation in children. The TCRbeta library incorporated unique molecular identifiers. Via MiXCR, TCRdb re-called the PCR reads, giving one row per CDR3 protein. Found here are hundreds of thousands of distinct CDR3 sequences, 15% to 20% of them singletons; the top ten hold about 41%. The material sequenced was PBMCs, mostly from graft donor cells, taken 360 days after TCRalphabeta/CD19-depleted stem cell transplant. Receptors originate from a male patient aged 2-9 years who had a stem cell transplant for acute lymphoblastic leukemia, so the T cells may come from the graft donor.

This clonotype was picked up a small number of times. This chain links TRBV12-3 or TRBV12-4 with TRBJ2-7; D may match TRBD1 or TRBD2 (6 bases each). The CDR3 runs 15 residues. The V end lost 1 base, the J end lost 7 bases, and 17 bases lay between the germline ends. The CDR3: CASSLGISGAGEQYF. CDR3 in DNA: TGTGCCAGCAGTTTAGGGATCTCGGGGGCTGGGGAGCAGTACTTC.

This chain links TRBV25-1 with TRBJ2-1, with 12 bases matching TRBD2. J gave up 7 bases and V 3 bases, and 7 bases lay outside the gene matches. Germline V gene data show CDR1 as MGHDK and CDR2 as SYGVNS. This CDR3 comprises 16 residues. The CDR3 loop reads CASSDRLAGGMNEQFF. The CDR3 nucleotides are TGTGCCAGCAGTGATCGCCTAGCGGGAGGGATGAATGAGCAGTTCTTC.

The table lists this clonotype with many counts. This chain's CDR3 is CASSQETQGTGQDTQYF. Here the CDR3 DNA reads TGTGCCAGCAGCCAAGAGACCCAGGGTACAGGTCAAGATACGCAGTATTTT. This chain uses TRBV4-2 with TRBJ2-3; tentative D call: TRBD1 (5 bases). The CDR3 is 17 residues long. CDR1 LGHNA and CDR2 YNFKEQ come from the germline V gene. V lost 0 bases to trimming and J lost 5 bases, with 18 bases between them.

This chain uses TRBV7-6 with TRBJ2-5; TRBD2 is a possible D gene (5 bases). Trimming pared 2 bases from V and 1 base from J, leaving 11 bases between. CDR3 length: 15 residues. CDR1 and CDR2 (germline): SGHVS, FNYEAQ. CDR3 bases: TGTGCCAGCAGCTTACGGGAATGGGGCCAAGAGACCCAGTACTTC. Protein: CASSLREWGQETQYF.

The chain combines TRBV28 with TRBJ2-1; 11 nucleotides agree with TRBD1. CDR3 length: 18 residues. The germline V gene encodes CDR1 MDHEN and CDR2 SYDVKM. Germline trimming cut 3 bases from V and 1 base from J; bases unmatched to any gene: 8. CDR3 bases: TGTGCCAGCAGTTTTGGGTGGACAGGGGGCGCATCCTACAATGAGCAGTTCTTC. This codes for CASSFGWTGGASYNEQFF. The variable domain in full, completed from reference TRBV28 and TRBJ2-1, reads DVKVTQSSRYLVKRTGEKVFLECVQDMDHENMFWYRQDPGLGLRLIYFSYDVKMKEKGDIPEGYSVSREKKERFSLILESASTNQTSMYLCASSFGWTGGASYNEQFFGPGTRLTVL.

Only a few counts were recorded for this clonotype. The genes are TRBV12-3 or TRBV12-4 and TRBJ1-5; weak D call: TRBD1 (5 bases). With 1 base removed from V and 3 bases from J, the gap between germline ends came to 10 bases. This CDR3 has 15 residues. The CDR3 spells CASSLGQGNNQPQHF. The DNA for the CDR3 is TGTGCCAGCAGTTTAGGGCAGGGAAACAATCAGCCCCAGCATTTT.

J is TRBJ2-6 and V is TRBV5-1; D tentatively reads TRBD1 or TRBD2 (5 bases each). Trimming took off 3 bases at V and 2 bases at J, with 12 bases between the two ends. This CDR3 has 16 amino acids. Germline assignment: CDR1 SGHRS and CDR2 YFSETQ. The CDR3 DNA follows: TGCGCCAGCAGCTCAAGAGGGGTCGCTGGGGCCAACGTCCTGACTTTC. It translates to CASSSRGVAGANVLTF.

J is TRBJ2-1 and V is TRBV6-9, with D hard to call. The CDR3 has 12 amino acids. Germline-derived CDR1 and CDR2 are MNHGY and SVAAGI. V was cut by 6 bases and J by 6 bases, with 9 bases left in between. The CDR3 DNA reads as TGTGCCAGCAGCCGCCCCCCCAATGAGCAGTTCTTC. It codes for CASSRPPNEQFF.

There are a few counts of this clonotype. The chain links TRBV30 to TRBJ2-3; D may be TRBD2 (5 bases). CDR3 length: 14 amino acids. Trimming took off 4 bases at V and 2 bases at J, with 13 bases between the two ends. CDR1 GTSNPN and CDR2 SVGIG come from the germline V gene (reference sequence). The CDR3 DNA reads TGTGCCTGGAACTTCGGGGTGCACACAGATACGCAGTATTTT. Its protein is CAWNFGVHTDTQYF.

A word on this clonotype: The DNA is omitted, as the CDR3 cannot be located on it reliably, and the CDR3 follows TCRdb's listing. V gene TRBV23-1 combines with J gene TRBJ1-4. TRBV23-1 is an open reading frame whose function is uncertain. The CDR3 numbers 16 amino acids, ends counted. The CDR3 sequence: CASSRSRALIMKNCFF.